A single sample is the source of the 18 T cell receptor beta chains below, sequenced in a study of T cell responses to AZD1222 COVID-19 vaccine. Libraries were prepared by immunoSEQ multiplex PCR; TCRdb keeps only in-frame clonotypes and omits some of them. The data hold about 130,000 clones, with approximately 85% observed a single time. The input for sequencing was peripheral blood, taken 28 days after the second AZD1222 dose. These receptors were collected from an adult who received the AZD1222 COVID-19 vaccine.

This CDR3 reads CASSRVWGETQYF. CDR3 in DNA: TGTGCCAGCTCGAGGGTTTGGGGAGAGACCCAGTACTTC. The chain joins TRBV6-5 to TRBJ2-5; TRBD2 might be the D (5 bases). Germline V lookup: CDR1 MNHEY, CDR2 SVGAGI. The CDR3 length is 13 residues. The V end lost 8 bases, the J end lost 4 bases, and 14 bases lay between the germline ends.

This clone was detected only once. This chain uses TRBV6-5 with TRBJ1-5; D unclear. The V and J ends lost 2 bases and 8 bases respectively, with 10 bases between them. The V gene's germline CDR1 is MNHEY and CDR2 SVGAGI. The CDR3 is 13 amino acids. CDR3 nucleotide sequence: TGTGCCAGCAGTTACGGCGCCGCGAAGCCCCAGCATTTT. This gives the protein CASSYGAAKPQHF.

V and J are TRBV10-3 and TRBJ1-2; D gene unclear. Germline V gene data show CDR1 as ENHRY and CDR2 as SYGVKD. The CDR3 covers 13 residues. The V end was cut by 4 bases, the J end by 2 bases, with 8 bases between. The CDR3 DNA reads as TGTGCCATCAGTGGGAGGGAGAACTATGGCTACACCTTC. Its protein is CAISGRENYGYTF.

This chain uses TRBV3-1 (or the pseudogene TRBV3-2) with TRBJ2-1, with TRBD1 matching 9 bases. The CDR3 is made up of 14 amino acids. Trimming removed 4 bases from V and 8 bases from J; junction bases left unmatched: 6. The germline V gene encodes CDR1 LGHDT and CDR2 YNNKEL (reference sequence). The CDR3: CASSPTGQGHEQFF. Written as DNA, the CDR3 is TGTGCCAGCAGCCCCACGGGACAGGGCCATGAGCAGTTCTTC.

A few counts support this clone. The genes are TRBV7-9 and TRBJ1-6, with TRBD1 matching over 9 bases. Trimming cost V 1 base and J 6 bases; bases outside gene matches: 1. Germline CDR1 is SEHNR and CDR2 is FQNEAQ (reference sequence). The CDR3 sequence is 15 residues long. The CDR3 DNA is TGTGCCAGCAGCTTAGTGGGACAGGGTAATTCACCCCTCCACTTT. Translation gives CASSLVGQGNSPLHF.

This clone appeared once. J is TRBJ2-1 and V is TRBV6-5; D unclear. The germline gives CDR1 MNHEY, CDR2 SVGAGI. V was clipped by 5 bases and J by 7 bases, with 15 bases between them. The CDR3 totals 14 residues. The CDR3 DNA is TGTGCCAGCAGTATCCTCGGGCCATCAAATGAGCAGTTCTTC. Protein sequence: CASSILGPSNEQFF.

The rearrangement uses TRBV3-1 (or the pseudogene TRBV3-2) and TRBJ1-5, with D unresolved. This CDR3 has 12 residues. The V end was cut by 2 bases, the J end by 4 bases, with 3 bases between. Germline V lookup: CDR1 LGHDT, CDR2 YNNKEL (reference sequence). CDR3: CASSQSNQPQHF. CDR3 in DNA: TGTGCCAGCAGCCAATCAAATCAGCCCCAGCATTTT.

The chain combines TRBV12-3 or TRBV12-4 with TRBJ1-5, with D hard to call. V gave up 3 bases and J gave up 2 bases, with 5 bases separating them. The CDR3 loop spans 13 amino acids. CDR3 protein: CASSFGGNQPQHF. CDR3 nucleotides: TGTGCCAGCAGTTTCGGGGGCAATCAGCCCCAGCATTTT.

The chain uses TRBV28 and TRBJ1-2; a weak D match, TRBD1 (6 bases). There are 15 residues in the CDR3. V lost 4 bases and J lost 2, with 14 bases in between. Germline assignment: CDR1 MDHEN and CDR2 SYDVKM. The CDR3 DNA reads TGTGCCAGCAGTTCAATGGCGGGGGCCAACTATGGCTACACCTTC. Translating gives CASSSMAGANYGYTF.

V gene TRBV6-5 combines with J gene TRBJ1-1; no clear D. The V end lost 0 bases, the J end lost 4 bases, and 15 bases lay between the germline ends. Germline V gives CDR1 MNHEY, CDR2 SVGAGI. The CDR3 is 16 amino acids. CDR3 nucleotide sequence: TGTGCCAGCAGTTACTCTAAGACGGGTCGGGGCACTGAAGCTTTCTTT. Translation gives CASSYSKTGRGTEAFF.

This clone was observed once. The chain has TRBV28 and TRBJ2-3, with D perhaps TRBD1 or TRBD2 (6 bases each). From germline, CDR1 is MDHEN and CDR2 SYDVKM. The CDR3 length is 14 residues. V was trimmed by 10 bases and J by 0 bases, leaving 14 bases between them. The CDR3 DNA is TGTGCCACCACCGGGGGCCGGAGCACAGATACGCAGTATTTT. As protein: CATTGGRSTDTQYF.

The chain recombines TRBV6-5 with TRBJ1-1; 7 nucleotides match TRBD1. The CDR3 totals 15 residues. CDR1 MNHEY and CDR2 SVGAGI come from the germline V gene. The V segment lost 6 bases and the J segment 9 bases; nucleotides outside the gene matches: 16. The CDR3, as DNA: TGTGCCAGCAGAATAACAGGGGCTGGTACGGATAAAGCTTTCTTT. Encoded protein: CASRITGAGTDKAFF.

V and J are TRBV24-1 and TRBJ1-2; 11 nucleotides agree with TRBD1. The CDR3 length is 15 residues. Looked up from germline, CDR1 is KGHDR and CDR2 is SFDVKD. The V and J ends lost 4 bases and 7 bases, in that order; junction bases with no gene match: 7. CDR3 protein: CATSDPGQGAAGYTF. DNA of the CDR3: TGTGCCACCAGTGACCCTGGACAGGGGGCCGCTGGCTACACCTTC.

This clone was seen once. The chain joins TRBV7-9 to TRBJ2-2; TRBD1 aligns across 9 bases. After removal of 6 bases from V and 7 bases from J, the junction contained 6 bases not matched to a gene. CDR3 length: 14 amino acids. CDR1 is SEHNR, CDR2 FQNEAQ, per germline (reference sequence). The CDR3 sequence is CASSLQGAGGELFF. The CDR3 DNA reads TGTGCCAGCAGTTTACAGGGGGCTGGCGGGGAGCTGTTTTTT.

The V gene is TRBV6-5, the J gene TRBJ2-3; D might be TRBD1 or TRBD2, each matching 6 bases. CDR1 is MNHEY, CDR2 SVGAGI, per germline. The CDR3 loop spans 16 amino acids. Trimming took 4 bases from V and 1 from J, leaving 15 bases between them. CDR3 region: CASSLGGWAGTDTQYF. In DNA form, the CDR3 reads TGTGCCAGCAGTTTAGGGGGGTGGGCCGGCACAGATACGCAGTATTTT.

The rearrangement joins TRBV5-1 to TRBJ2-1; 8 nucleotides agree with TRBD2. V shed 1 base, J shed 6 bases, and the junction held 12 bases outside the gene matches. From germline, CDR1 is SGHRS and CDR2 YFSETQ. The CDR3 totals 17 residues. The CDR3 is CASSLPGLAGTLNEQFF. The DNA for the CDR3 is TGCGCCAGCAGCTTGCCCGGTTTAGCGGGGACCCTCAATGAGCAGTTCTTC.

This clone has just a few counts. The chain has TRBV9 and TRBJ1-1; TRBD1 is a possible D gene (5 bases). The germline gives CDR1 SGDLS, CDR2 YYNGEE. V gave up 3 bases and J gave up 1 base, with 7 bases separating them. The CDR3 has 13 residues. This CDR3 is CASSGTPNTEAFF. CDR3 DNA sequence: TGTGCCAGCAGCGGGACACCGAACACTGAAGCTTTCTTT.

This chain links TRBV7-2 with TRBJ2-7, with TRBD2 identical over 11 bases. The CDR3 spans 20 residues. With 0 bases clipped from V and 0 bases from J, the junction kept 13 bases outside the gene matches. The germline V gene encodes CDR1 SGHTA and CDR2 FQGNSA. The CDR3 DNA reads TGTGCCAGCAGCTTAGCCATCCTAGCGGGGGGCCGCCCTCCCTCCTACGAGCAGTACTTC. As protein: CASSLAILAGGRPPSYEQYF.